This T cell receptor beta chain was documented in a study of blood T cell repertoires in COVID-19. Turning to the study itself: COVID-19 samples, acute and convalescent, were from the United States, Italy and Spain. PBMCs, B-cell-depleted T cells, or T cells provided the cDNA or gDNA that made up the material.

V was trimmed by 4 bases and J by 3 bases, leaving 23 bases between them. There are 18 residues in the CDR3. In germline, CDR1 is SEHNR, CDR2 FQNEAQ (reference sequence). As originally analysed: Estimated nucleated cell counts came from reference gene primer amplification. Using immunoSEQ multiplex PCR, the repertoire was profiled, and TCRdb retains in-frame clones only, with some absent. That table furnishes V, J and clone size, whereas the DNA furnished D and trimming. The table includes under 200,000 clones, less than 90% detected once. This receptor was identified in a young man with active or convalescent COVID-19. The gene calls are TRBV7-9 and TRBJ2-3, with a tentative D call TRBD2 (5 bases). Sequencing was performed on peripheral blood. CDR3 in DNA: TGTGCCAGCAGCTATCAAAAAACTCTAGCTGAGGATACAGATACGCAGTATTTT. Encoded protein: CASSYQKTLAEDTDTQYF.